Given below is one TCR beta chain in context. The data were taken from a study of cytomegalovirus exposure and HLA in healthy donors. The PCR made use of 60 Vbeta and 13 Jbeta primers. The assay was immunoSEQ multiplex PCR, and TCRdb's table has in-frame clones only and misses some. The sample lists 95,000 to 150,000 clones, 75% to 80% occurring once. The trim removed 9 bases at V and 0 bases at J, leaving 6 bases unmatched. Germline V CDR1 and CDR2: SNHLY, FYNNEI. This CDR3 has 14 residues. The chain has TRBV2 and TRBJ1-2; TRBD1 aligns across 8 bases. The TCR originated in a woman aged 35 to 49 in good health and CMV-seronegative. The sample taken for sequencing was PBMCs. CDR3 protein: CASTTGDSNYGYTF. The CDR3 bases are TGTGCCAGTACGACAGGGGACTCTAACTATGGCTACACCTTC.